These 30 T cell receptor beta chains came from one sample sequenced in a study of technical replicates of blood from several donors. Libraries were prepared by immunoSEQ multiplex PCR; TCRdb keeps only in-frame clonotypes and omits some of them. The sample contains about 74,000 clones, approximately 95% of which appear only once. The sequencing input was T cells isolated from PBMCs. The receptor source for this set is a human donor in good health.

The chain combines TRBV29-1 with TRBJ2-7; 10 nucleotides match TRBD1. There are 16 residues in the CDR3. Germline CDR1 and CDR2: SQVTM and ANQGSEA. V lost 1 base, J lost 3 bases, and 9 bases stayed unmatched. Written as DNA, the CDR3 is TGCAGCGTTGAAGGAGCCGGGACAGGGGCTGTCTACGAGCAGTACTTC. As protein: CSVEGAGTGAVYEQYF.

The chain recombines TRBV4-1 with TRBJ1-3, with 10 bases aligning to TRBD1. Trimming removed 2 bases from V and 2 bases from J; junction bases left unmatched: 3. Germline CDR1 MGHRA, CDR2 YSYEKL. CDR3 length: 16 residues. This CDR3 reads CASSQTGQGTGNTIYF. The CDR3 nucleotides are TGCGCCAGCAGCCAAACGGGACAGGGGACTGGAAACACCATATATTTT.

This chain uses TRBV11-2 with TRBJ1-1, with no clear D. Trimming pared 1 base from V and 0 bases from J, leaving 9 bases between. The CDR3 sequence is 15 residues long. Germline V lookup: CDR1 SGHAT, CDR2 FQNNGV. The CDR3 sequence is CASSLAGALNTEAFF. In nucleotides, the CDR3 is TGTGCCAGCAGCTTAGCCGGAGCCCTGAACACTGAAGCTTTCTTT.

The rearrangement uses TRBV2 and TRBJ2-1, with D perhaps matching TRBD2 (5 bases). Trimming shortened V by 6 bases and J by 12 bases, and 9 bases separated the two germline ends. CDR3 length: 10 amino acids. Per the germline V gene, CDR1 is SNHLY and CDR2 is FYNNEI. The CDR3 here is CASSEGVQFF. The DNA of the CDR3 is TGTGCCAGCAGCGAGGGTGTGCAGTTCTTC.

This clone was seen only once. The chain couples TRBV10-3 to TRBJ1-1; 9 bases line up with TRBD1. The CDR3 consists of 13 residues. Germline V gene lookup returns CDR1 ENHRY and CDR2 SYGVKD. With 11 bases clipped from V and 6 bases from J, the junction kept 10 bases outside the gene matches. CDR3 sequence (DNA): TGTGCCTCCTGGGACAGGGAGACCTCTGAAGCTTTCTTT. Its translation: CASWDRETSEAFF.

This sequence joins TRBV27 and TRBJ1-2; 9 bases map to TRBD1. The CDR3 covers 16 residues. The germline gives CDR1 MNHEY, CDR2 SMNVEV (reference sequence). The ends lost 3 bases at V and 2 bases at J; junction bases unmatched: 7. DNA for the CDR3: TGTGCCAGCAGTTTTTCCCGGACAGGGGTAAACTATGGCTACACCTTC. This gives the protein CASSFSRTGVNYGYTF.

The CDR3 here is CASSEIGQGYQPQHF. The DNA for the CDR3 is TGTGCCAGCAGTGAGATCGGACAGGGGTATCAGCCCCAGCATTTT. This rearrangement joins TRBV6-1 to TRBJ1-5, with TRBD1 matching over 9 bases. V gave up 3 bases and J gave up 5 bases; unmatched junction bases: 5. The CDR3 runs to 15 residues. The germline gives CDR1 MNHNS, CDR2 SASEGT.

The genes are TRBV6-5 and TRBJ1-5; 7 positions match TRBD1. This CDR3 is built from 15 residues. In germline, CDR1 is MNHEY, CDR2 SVGAGI. V shed 6 bases and J 1 base; nucleotides not matched to a gene: 6. The CDR3 region is CASSSRGLSNQPQHF. In nucleotides, the CDR3 is TGTGCCAGCAGCTCCAGGGGGTTGAGCAATCAGCCCCAGCATTTT.

The chain links TRBV12-5 to TRBJ1-2; 8 bases agree with TRBD1. The V and J ends lost 0 bases and 3 bases, in that order; junction bases with no gene match: 9. CDR1 is LGHNT, CDR2 FRNRAP, per germline. This CDR3 has 17 residues. The CDR3 region is CASGLVLDRGMYYGYTF. The CDR3 DNA reads TGTGCTAGTGGTTTGGTACTAGACAGGGGTATGTACTATGGCTACACCTTC.

A single count supports this clone. The chain carries TRBV2 and TRBJ1-1; D ambiguous. This CDR3 spans 11 amino acids. Germline loops: CDR1 SNHLY, CDR2 FYNNEI. Trimming removed 6 bases at V and 8 bases at J, with 10 bases between. CDR3 protein: CASRIGGEAFF. CDR3 DNA: TGTGCCAGCAGAATTGGAGGCGAAGCTTTCTTT.

The V and J genes are TRBV2 and TRBJ1-1, with TRBD1 identical over 7 bases. The CDR3 sequence is 14 residues long. Trimming took 6 bases from V and 7 from J; bases not matched to a gene: 11. Germline CDR1 and CDR2: SNHLY and FYNNEI. CDR3 residues: CASRYGTEAREAFF. For the CDR3, the DNA is TGTGCCAGCAGATACGGGACAGAGGCCCGTGAAGCTTTCTTT.

This chain joins TRBV7-9 and TRBJ2-1; 11 positions match TRBD2. CDR1 and CDR2 (germline): SEHNR, FQNEAQ (reference sequence). The CDR3 sequence is 18 residues long. J gave up 2 bases and V 1 base, and 7 bases lay outside the gene matches. The CDR3 is CASSLGPTSGTTYNEQFF. DNA of the CDR3: TGTGCCAGCAGCTTAGGCCCGACTAGCGGGACTACCTACAATGAGCAGTTCTTC.

Details on this clone: A junction boundary mismatches the germline segment, possibly from a read error. This sequence joins TRBV9 and TRBJ2-1; the match to TRBD2 covers 10 bases. CDR1 and CDR2 (germline): SGDLS, YYNGEE. CDR3 length: 17 amino acids. This chain's CDR3 is CASSARLRTSGRNELVF. In DNA, the CDR3 is TGTGCCAGCAGCGCCCGTTTAAGGACTAGCGGACGGAATGAGTTAGTCTTC.

The chain links TRBV19 to TRBJ1-1, with D maybe TRBD1 (6 bases). CDR3 length: 14 residues. Germline V gene data show CDR1 as LNHDA and CDR2 as SQIVND (reference sequence). The V and J ends lost 6 bases and 0 bases respectively, with 11 bases between them. The CDR3, as DNA: TGTGCCAGTAGCGGGGGGCTTCTGAACACTGAAGCTTTCTTT. Its protein is CASSGGLLNTEAFF.

This chain uses TRBV6-4 with TRBJ2-1; 8 nucleotides line up with TRBD2. From germline, CDR1 is MRHNA and CDR2 SNTAGT. The length of the CDR3 is 13 residues. V shed 5 bases, J shed 7 bases, and the junction held 4 bases outside the gene matches. The CDR3: CASSTGGTNEQFF. The CDR3, as DNA: TGTGCCAGCAGTACGGGGGGGACTAATGAGCAGTTCTTC.

The chain links TRBV30 to TRBJ1-4, with TRBD1 matching over 7 bases. Germline lookup yields CDR1 GTSNPN and CDR2 SVGIG (reference sequence). The CDR3 runs to 17 residues. Trimming took 2 bases from V and 8 from J; bases not matched to a gene: 17. CDR3 DNA sequence: TGTGCCTGGAGTCCCGGTAGGGGGCATATAGTGTGGGAAAAACTGTTTTTT. It encodes CAWSPGRGHIVWEKLFF.

This sequence joins TRBV5-1 and TRBJ1-2; D not resolved. With 7 bases removed from V and 8 bases from J, the gap between germline ends came to 9 bases. This CDR3 is built from 10 residues. CDR1 is SGHRS and CDR2 is YFSETQ in the germline V gene. The CDR3 loop is CASPLGGYTF. The DNA of the CDR3 is TGCGCCAGCCCCCTCGGGGGCTACACCTTC.

This clone has more than one count but fewer than ten. The rearrangement joins TRBV30 to TRBJ1-1, with 10 bases aligning to TRBD1. Losses at the gene ends were 8 bases for V and 1 base for J; bases not matched to a gene: 1. This CDR3 is 12 amino acids long. CDR1 is GTSNPN, CDR2 SVGIG, per germline (reference sequence). In DNA form, the CDR3 reads TGTGCCGGGGACAGGGGGAACACTGAAGCTTTCTTT. As protein: CAGDRGNTEAFF.

V and J are TRBV7-9 and TRBJ1-1, with 11 positions matching TRBD1. The V gene end was trimmed by 7 bases and the J gene end by 1 base; junction bases not matched to a gene: 8. Germline values: CDR1 SEHNR, CDR2 FQNEAQ (reference sequence). This CDR3 has 16 residues. Here the CDR3 DNA reads TGTGCCAGCAACTCCGGGACAGGGGGGCCGAACACTGAAGCTTTCTTT. Protein: CASNSGTGGPNTEAFF.

This rearrangement joins TRBV27 to TRBJ1-4; TRBD1 might be the D (5 bases). Germline V gives CDR1 MNHEY, CDR2 SMNVEV (reference sequence). CDR3 size: 16 residues. Trimming took off 2 bases at V and 7 bases at J, with 17 bases between the two ends. The CDR3 bases are TGTGCCAGCAGTTTAGCGGGGGGTCTATTAGGTGAAAAACTGTTTTTT. Translating gives CASSLAGGLLGEKLFF.

This clone occurred once. The CDR3 DNA reads TGTGCCAGCTCACCATCAGATAGCAATCAGCCCCAGCATTTT. It encodes CASSPSDSNQPQHF. The chain carries TRBV18 and TRBJ1-5; D unresolved. V was shortened by 2 bases and J by 0 bases, with 5 bases between the two germline ends. Germline CDR1 reads KGHSH; CDR2 reads LQKENI. CDR3 size: 14 residues.

The chain links TRBV7-2 to TRBJ2-2; 8 bases are a match to TRBD1. J gave up 8 bases and V 6 bases, and 17 bases lay outside the gene matches. Germline V gives CDR1 SGHTA, CDR2 FQGNSA. The CDR3 is made up of 17 amino acids. The CDR3 DNA follows: TGTGCCAGCAGGCCGTCCGGGACAGGAAAATTTGTTGGGGAGCTGTTTTTT. This sequence encodes CASRPSGTGKFVGELFF.

The rearrangement joins TRBV18 to TRBJ1-4; TRBD1 agrees at 7 bases. CDR3 length: 14 residues. Germline V CDR1 and CDR2: KGHSH, LQKENI. V shed 6 bases, J shed 6 bases, and the junction held 7 bases outside the gene matches. The CDR3 DNA reads as TGTGCCAGCTCCGAGTGGACAGGAGATGAAAAACTGTTTTTT. This translates into CASSEWTGDEKLFF. Full variable domain (outside the CDR3, taken from reference TRBV18 and TRBJ1-4): NAGVMQNPRHLVRRRGQEARLRCSPMKGHSHVYWYRQLPEEGLKFMVYLQKENIIDESGMPKERFSAEFPKEGPSILRIQQVVRGDSAAYFCASSEWTGDEKLFFGSGTQLSVL.

This clone came up once. J is TRBJ2-7 and V is TRBV10-3; maybe TRBD2 (5 bases). The CDR3 contains 15 residues. The V and J ends lost 4 bases and 2 bases respectively, with 15 bases between them. Germline CDR1 is ENHRY and CDR2 is SYGVKD. In DNA form, the CDR3 reads TGTGCCATCAGTGGACGGACTGATCTTCCCTACGAGCAGTACTTC. Amino acid sequence: CAISGRTDLPYEQYF.

The rearrangement uses TRBV28 and TRBJ2-7; a weak D match, TRBD2 (6 bases). Germline-derived CDR1 and CDR2 are MDHEN and SYDVKM. Trimming shortened V by 4 bases and J by 0 bases, and 13 bases separated the two germline ends. The CDR3 consists of 15 residues. CDR3 sequence (DNA): TGTGCCAGCAGTTCAACTAGGACTACCTCCTACGAGCAGTACTTC. This encodes CASSSTRTTSYEQYF.

This clone has only one observation. The chain has TRBV5-1 and TRBJ1-2; the D is unclear. The ends were cut back, 0 bases at V and 10 bases at J, with 7 bases in the middle. Germline CDR1 reads SGHRS; CDR2 reads YFSETQ. The CDR3 is 11 amino acids. The CDR3 spells CASSLGRVYTF. DNA for the CDR3: TGCGCCAGCAGCTTGGGCCGAGTCTACACCTTC.

This clone was recorded only once. The chain combines TRBV5-4 with TRBJ1-2; 8 nucleotides agree with TRBD1. From germline, CDR1 is SGHNT and CDR2 YYREEE (reference sequence). The CDR3 covers 17 residues. V lost 0 bases and J lost 4; bases outside the gene matches: 11. CDR3 DNA sequence: TGTGCCAGCAGCTTGGCCGGGGGCAGGGGGCGCTCCTATGGCTACACCTTC. This gives the protein CASSLAGGRGRSYGYTF.

This clone appeared a single time. The gene calls are TRBV10-3 and TRBJ2-7; D unclear. Per germline, CDR1 ENHRY and CDR2 SYGVKD. Trimming took 6 bases from V and 2 from J, leaving 14 bases between them. The CDR3 has 14 amino acids. CDR3 amino acids: CAIRALDKTYEQYF. CDR3 nucleotides: TGTGCCATCAGGGCCCTTGACAAAACCTACGAGCAGTACTTC.

The genes are TRBV2 and TRBJ1-4; 7 bases fit TRBD1. V shed 9 bases, J shed 7 bases, and the junction held 17 bases outside the gene matches. Germline CDR1 reads SNHLY; CDR2 reads FYNNEI. This CDR3 has 16 residues. The chain's CDR3 is CASRQGVRKTREKLFF. The DNA of the CDR3 is TGTGCCAGTAGACAGGGCGTAAGGAAAACTCGTGAAAAACTGTTTTTT. The whole variable domain, filled in from reference TRBV2 and TRBJ1-4, reads EPEVTQTPSHQVTQMGQEVILRCVPISNHLYFYWYRQILGQKVEFLVSFYNNEISEKSEIFDDQFSVERPDGSNFTLKIRSTKLEDSAMYFCASRQGVRKTREKLFFGSGTQLSVL.

This rearrangement joins TRBV5-1 to TRBJ1-4; 9 nucleotides align to TRBD1. V shed 4 bases and J 8 bases; nucleotides not matched to a gene: 15. This CDR3 is built from 17 residues. Looked up from germline, CDR1 is SGHRS and CDR2 is YFSETQ. DNA for the CDR3: TGCGCCAGCAGCCTCGGGACAGGGAGCAGAGGCAACGAAAAACTGTTTTTT. The encoded protein is CASSLGTGSRGNEKLFF.